A single TCR beta chain is shown here with its context. The data were obtained in a study of blood T cell repertoires in COVID-19. Overall study context: Acute-phase and convalescent COVID-19 samples originated in the United States, Italy and Spain. Sources were T cells, B-cell-depleted T cells, or PBMCs; the material itself was cDNA or gDNA.

CDR1 and CDR2 (germline): ENHRY, SYGVKD. The CDR3 length is 17 residues. V lost 5 bases and J lost 1; bases outside the gene matches: 8. Study processing details: Counts of nucleated cells, estimated from reference gene primer amplification, were obtained. The assay was immunoSEQ multiplex PCR, and TCRdb's table has in-frame clones only and misses some. V and J calls and clone size are copied from that table; D and trimming were computed from the DNA. The sample lists hundreds of thousands of clones; 65% to 90% were seen once. Sequenced: peripheral blood. This clonotype originated in a man in his fifties or sixties with active or convalescent COVID-19. The chain employs TRBV10-3 and TRBJ2-1, with 10 positions matching TRBD2. CDR3 loop: CAISPHSAGGSYNEQFF. DNA for the CDR3: TGTGCCATCAGTCCCCATTCAGCGGGAGGGTCCTACAATGAGCAGTTCTTC.